The 2 T cell receptor beta chains in this list originate from one sample, sequenced in a study of T cells in Graves' hyperthyroidism and ophthalmopathy. The CDR3 regions of TCR beta were amplified from RNA transcripts. HTBI primers were employed in a first-round RT-PCR of the TCR CDR3. TCRdb fed the multiplex PCR reads into MiXCR, producing one record per CDR3 protein. Among a few hundred thousand distinct CDR3 sequences listed, around a fifth were seen once. Sequencing was performed on blood. These receptors all stem from a woman aged 70 to 79 with Graves' ophthalmopathy.

This clonotype was observed a handful of times. The chain uses TRBV25-1 and TRBJ2-3, with 8 positions matching TRBD2. The V segment lost 3 bases and the J segment 5 bases; nucleotides outside the gene matches: 13. Germline lookup yields CDR1 MGHDK and CDR2 SYGVNS. This CDR3 region has 17 residues. The CDR3, as DNA: TGTGCCAGCAGTGAGAGTGGGACTAGTCGAAACAGAGATACGCAGTATTTT. It is translated as CASSESGTSRNRDTQYF.

This clonotype was observed a few times. V is TRBV6-1 and J is TRBJ1-1; D perhaps matches TRBD1 (6 bases). CDR1 MNHNS and CDR2 SASEGT come from the germline V gene. The ends were cut back, 7 bases at V and 6 bases at J, with 21 bases in the middle. The CDR3 is made up of 15 amino acids. The CDR3 nucleotides are TGTGCCAGCATGTCCCTCGGGACACTTAACGCTGAAGCTTTCTTT. Protein product: CASMSLGTLNAEAFF.